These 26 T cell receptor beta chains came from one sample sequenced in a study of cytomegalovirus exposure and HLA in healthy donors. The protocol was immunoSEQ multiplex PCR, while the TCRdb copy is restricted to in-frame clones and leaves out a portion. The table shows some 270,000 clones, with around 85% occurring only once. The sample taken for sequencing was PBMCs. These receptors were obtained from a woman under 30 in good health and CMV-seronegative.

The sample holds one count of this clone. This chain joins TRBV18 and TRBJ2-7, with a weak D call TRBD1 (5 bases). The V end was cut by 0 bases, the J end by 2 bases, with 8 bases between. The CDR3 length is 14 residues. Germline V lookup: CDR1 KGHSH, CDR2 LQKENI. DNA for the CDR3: TGTGCCAGCTCACCACCGGACACCGCCTACGAGCAGTACTTC. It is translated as CASSPPDTAYEQYF.

The CDR3 DNA sequence: TGTGCCAGCAGCCGAGGGATTATGAACACTGAAGCTTTCTTT. The encoded protein is CASSRGIMNTEAFF. The chain couples TRBV9 to TRBJ1-1; D ambiguous. CDR1 is SGDLS, CDR2 YYNGEE, per germline. The CDR3 covers 14 residues. V was shortened by 4 bases and J by 0 bases, with 10 bases between the two germline ends.

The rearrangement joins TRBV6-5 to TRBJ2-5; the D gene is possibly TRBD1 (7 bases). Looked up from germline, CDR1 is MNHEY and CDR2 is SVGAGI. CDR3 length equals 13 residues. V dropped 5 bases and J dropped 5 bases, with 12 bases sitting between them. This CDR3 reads CASSTGAGETQYF. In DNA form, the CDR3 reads TGTGCCAGCAGTACAGGGGCGGGGGAGACCCAGTACTTC.

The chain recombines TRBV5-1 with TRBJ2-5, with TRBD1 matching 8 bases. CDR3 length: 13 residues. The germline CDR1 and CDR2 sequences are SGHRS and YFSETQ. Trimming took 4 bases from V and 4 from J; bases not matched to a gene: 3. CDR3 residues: CASSVTGVETQYF. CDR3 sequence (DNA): TGCGCCAGCAGCGTGACAGGGGTAGAGACCCAGTACTTC.

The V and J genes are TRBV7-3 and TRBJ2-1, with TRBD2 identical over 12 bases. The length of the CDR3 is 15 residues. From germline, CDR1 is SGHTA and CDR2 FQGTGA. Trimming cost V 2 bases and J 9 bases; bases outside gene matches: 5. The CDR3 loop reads CASSLLAGGPGEQFF. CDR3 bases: TGTGCCAGCAGCTTACTAGCGGGGGGGCCCGGTGAGCAGTTCTTC.

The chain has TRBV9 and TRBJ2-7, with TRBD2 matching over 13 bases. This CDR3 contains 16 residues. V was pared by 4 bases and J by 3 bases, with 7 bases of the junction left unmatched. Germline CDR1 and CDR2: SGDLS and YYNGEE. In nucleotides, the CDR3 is TGTGCCAGCAGCCTACGACTAGCGGGAGGCCTCTACGAGCAGTACTTC. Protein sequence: CASSLRLAGGLYEQYF.

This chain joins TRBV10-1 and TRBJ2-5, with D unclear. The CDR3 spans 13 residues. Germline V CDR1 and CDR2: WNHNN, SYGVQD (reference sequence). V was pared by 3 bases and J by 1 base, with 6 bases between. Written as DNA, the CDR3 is TGCGCCAGCAGTGAAAGCTCCCAAGAGACCCAGTACTTC. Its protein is CASSESSQETQYF.

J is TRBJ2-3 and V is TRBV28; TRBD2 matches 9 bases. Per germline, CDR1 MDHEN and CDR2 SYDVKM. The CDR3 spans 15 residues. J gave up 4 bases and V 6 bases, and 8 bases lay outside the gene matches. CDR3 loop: CASRGAGGPSDTQYF. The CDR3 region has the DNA TGTGCCAGCAGGGGTGCGGGGGGGCCATCAGATACGCAGTATTTT.

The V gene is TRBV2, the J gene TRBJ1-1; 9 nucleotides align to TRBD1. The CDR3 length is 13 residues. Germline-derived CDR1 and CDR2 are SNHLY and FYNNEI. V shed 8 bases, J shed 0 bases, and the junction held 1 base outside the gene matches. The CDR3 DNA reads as TGTGCCAGCTGGGACAGGGTGAACACTGAAGCTTTCTTT. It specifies CASWDRVNTEAFF.

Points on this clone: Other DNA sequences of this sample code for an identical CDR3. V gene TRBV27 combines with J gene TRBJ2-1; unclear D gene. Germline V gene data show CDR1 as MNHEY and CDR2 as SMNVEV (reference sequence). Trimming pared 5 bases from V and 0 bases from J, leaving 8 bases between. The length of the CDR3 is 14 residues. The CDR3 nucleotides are TGTGCCAGCAGTCCCCTCAGCTCCTACAATGAGCAGTTCTTC. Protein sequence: CASSPLSSYNEQFF.

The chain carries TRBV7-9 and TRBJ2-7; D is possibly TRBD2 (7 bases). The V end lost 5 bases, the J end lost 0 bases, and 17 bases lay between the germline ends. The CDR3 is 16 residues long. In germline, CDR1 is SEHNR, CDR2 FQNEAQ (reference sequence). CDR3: CASSPRGGGGSYEQYF. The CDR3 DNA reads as TGTGCCAGCAGCCCGAGAGGGGGAGGGGGCTCCTACGAGCAGTACTTC.

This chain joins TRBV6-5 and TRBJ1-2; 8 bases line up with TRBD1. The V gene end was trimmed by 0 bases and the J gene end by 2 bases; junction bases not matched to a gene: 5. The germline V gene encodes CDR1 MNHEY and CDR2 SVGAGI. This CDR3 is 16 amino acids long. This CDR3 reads CASSYSIAGGNYGYTF. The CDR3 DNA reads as TGTGCCAGCAGTTACTCAATCGCAGGGGGCAACTATGGCTACACCTTC.

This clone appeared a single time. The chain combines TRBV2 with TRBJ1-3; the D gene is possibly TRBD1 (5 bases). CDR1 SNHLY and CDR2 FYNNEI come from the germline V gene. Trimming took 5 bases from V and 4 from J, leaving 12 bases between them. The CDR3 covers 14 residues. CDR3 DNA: TGTGCCAGCAGTTCCGGGACTCCAGGAAACACCATATATTTT. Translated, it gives CASSSGTPGNTIYF. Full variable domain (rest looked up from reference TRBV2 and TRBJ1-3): EPEVTQTPSHQVTQMGQEVILRCVPISNHLYFYWYRQILGQKVEFLVSFYNNEISEKSEIFDDQFSVERPDGSNFTLKIRSTKLEDSAMYFCASSSGTPGNTIYFGEGSWLTVV.

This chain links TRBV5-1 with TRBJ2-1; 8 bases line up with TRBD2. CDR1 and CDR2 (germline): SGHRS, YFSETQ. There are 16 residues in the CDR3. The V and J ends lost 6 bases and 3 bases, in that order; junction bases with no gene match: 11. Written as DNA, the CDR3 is TGCGCCAGCAATGCGGGGGGCCTAGGACTCTACAATGAGCAGTTCTTC. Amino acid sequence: CASNAGGLGLYNEQFF.

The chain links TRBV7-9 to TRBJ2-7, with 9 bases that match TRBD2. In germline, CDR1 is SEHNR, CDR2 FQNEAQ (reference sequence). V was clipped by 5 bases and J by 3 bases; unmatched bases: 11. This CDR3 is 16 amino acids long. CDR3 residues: CASSVTGTSTNYEQYF. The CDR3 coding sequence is TGTGCCAGCAGCGTAACCGGGACTAGCACAAACTACGAGCAGTACTTC. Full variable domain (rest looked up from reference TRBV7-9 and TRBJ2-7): DTGVSQNPRHKITKRGQNVTFRCDPISEHNRLYWYRQTLGQGPEFLTYFQNEAQLEKSRLLSDRFSAERPKGSFSTLEIQRTEQGDSAMYLCASSVTGTSTNYEQYFGPGTRLTVT.

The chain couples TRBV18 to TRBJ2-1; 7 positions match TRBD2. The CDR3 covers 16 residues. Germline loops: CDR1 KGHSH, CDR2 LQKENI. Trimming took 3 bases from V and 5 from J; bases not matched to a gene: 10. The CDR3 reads CASSPFAGVNDNEQFF. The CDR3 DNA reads TGTGCCAGCTCACCCTTCGCGGGAGTTAATGACAATGAGCAGTTCTTC. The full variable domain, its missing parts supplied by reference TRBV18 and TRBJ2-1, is NAGVMQNPRHLVRRRGQEARLRCSPMKGHSHVYWYRQLPEEGLKFMVYLQKENIIDESGMPKERFSAEFPKEGPSILRIQQVVRGDSAAYFCASSPFAGVNDNEQFFGPGTRLTVL.

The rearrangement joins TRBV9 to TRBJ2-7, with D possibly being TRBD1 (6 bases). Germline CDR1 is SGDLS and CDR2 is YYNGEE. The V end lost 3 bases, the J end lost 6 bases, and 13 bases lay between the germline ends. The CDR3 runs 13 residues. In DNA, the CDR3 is TGTGCCAGCAGCGCCGTTGAAGGGGGCGAGCAGTACTTC. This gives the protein CASSAVEGGEQYF.

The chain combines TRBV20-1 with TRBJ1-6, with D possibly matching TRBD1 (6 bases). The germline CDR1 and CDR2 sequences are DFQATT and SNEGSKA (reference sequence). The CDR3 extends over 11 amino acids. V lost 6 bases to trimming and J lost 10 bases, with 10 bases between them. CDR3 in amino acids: CSAGGSSPLHF. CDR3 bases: TGCAGTGCAGGGGGTTCATCACCCCTCCACTTT.

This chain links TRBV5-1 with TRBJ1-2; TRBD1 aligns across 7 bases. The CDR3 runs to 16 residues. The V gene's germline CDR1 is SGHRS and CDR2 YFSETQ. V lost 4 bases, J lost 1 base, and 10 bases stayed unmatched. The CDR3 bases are TGCGCCAGCAGCCCGGGGACAGACCAGTTTAACTATGGCTACACCTTC. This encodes CASSPGTDQFNYGYTF.

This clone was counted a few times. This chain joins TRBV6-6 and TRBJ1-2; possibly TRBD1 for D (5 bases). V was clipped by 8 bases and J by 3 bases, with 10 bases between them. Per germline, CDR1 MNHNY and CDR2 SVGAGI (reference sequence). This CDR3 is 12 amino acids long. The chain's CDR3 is CASHGGDYGYTF. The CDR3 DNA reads TGTGCCAGCCATGGGGGGGACTATGGCTACACCTTC.

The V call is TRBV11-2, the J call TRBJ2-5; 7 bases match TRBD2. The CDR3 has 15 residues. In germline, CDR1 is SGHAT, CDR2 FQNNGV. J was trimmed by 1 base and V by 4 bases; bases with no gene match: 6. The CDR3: CASSSERGFQETQYF. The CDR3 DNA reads TGTGCCAGCAGCTCCGAGCGGGGATTCCAAGAGACCCAGTACTTC.

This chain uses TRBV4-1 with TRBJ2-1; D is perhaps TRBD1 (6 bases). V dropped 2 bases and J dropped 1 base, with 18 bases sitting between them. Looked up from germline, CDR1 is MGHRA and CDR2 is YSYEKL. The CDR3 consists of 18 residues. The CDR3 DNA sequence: TGCGCCAGCAGCCAAACTACCAACAGGGCTGGGTCCTACAATGAGCAGTTCTTC. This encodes CASSQTTNRAGSYNEQFF.

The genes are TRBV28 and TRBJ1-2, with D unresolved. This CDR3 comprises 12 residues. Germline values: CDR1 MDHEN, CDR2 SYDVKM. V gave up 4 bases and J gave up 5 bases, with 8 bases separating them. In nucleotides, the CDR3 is TGTGCCAGCAGTTGGAGTGAGTATGGCTACACCTTC. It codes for CASSWSEYGYTF.

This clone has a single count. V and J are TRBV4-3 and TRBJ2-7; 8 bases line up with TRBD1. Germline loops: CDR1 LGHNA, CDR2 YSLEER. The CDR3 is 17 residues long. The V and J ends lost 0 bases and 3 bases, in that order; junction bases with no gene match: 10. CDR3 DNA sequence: TGCGCCAGCAGCCAAGAGGAAGGAGGACAGGGAATCTACGAGCAGTACTTC. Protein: CASSQEEGGQGIYEQYF.

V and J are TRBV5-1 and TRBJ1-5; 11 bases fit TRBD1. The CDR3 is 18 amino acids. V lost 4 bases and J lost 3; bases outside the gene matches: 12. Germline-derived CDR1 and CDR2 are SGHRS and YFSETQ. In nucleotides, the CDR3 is TGCGCCAGCAGCCAACCGGGACAGGGGGGTTTCGACAATCAGCCCCAGCATTTT. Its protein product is CASSQPGQGGFDNQPQHF.

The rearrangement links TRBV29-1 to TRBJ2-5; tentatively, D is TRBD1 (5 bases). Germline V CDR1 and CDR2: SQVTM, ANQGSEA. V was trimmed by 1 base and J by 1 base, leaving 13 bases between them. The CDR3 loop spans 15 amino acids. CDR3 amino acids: CSVEALGQTQETQYF. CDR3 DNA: TGCAGCGTTGAAGCGCTGGGGCAGACCCAAGAGACCCAGTACTTC.